The clone carrying this T cell receptor beta chain was detected only a few times. Its antigen is still unknown. Sequencing used immunoSEQ multiplex PCR; TCRdb keeps in-frame clones, though not all of them. The sample shows about 130,000 clones, approximately 90% of them seen only once. Trimming removed 4 bases from V and 6 bases from J; junction bases left unmatched: 7. The CDR3 has 15 amino acids. The germline V gene encodes CDR1 SGHNT and CDR2 YYREEE (reference sequence). The data originate from a study of T cell responses to AZD1222 COVID-19 vaccine. Study observations and caveats: As reported, nearly half of all spike-specific TCRs target variant regions that are unmutated. Females outnumbered males among donors, who were mostly white British; clonal diversity was possibly underestimated.

The TCR sequence derives from an adult who received the AZD1222 COVID-19 vaccine. The sequencing here drew on peripheral blood, taken 28 days after the second AZD1222 dose. The rearrangement links TRBV5-4 to TRBJ2-2; 9 bases match TRBD2. The CDR3 loop is CASSPGTSRSGELFF. The CDR3 DNA sequence: TGTGCCAGCAGCCCCGGGACTAGCAGGTCCGGGGAGCTGTTTTTT.